A single sample is the source of the 14 T cell receptor beta chains below, sequenced in a study of blood T cell repertoires in COVID-19. The data were produced by immunoSEQ multiplex PCR, yet TCRdb's version contains in-frame clones alone and is incomplete. Of around 78,000 clones in the sample, around 90% were seen once. The sequencing sample was made of peripheral blood. Source of these receptors: a man between 50 and 59 years old with active COVID-19.

The table lists this clone with a count of one. The chain carries TRBV28 and TRBJ2-1; TRBD2 might be the D (5 bases). The germline CDR1 and CDR2 sequences are MDHEN and SYDVKM. The CDR3 runs to 13 residues. V lost 3 bases and J lost 8, with 11 bases in between. The CDR3 DNA reads as TGTGCCAGCAGTTTCCTAGCCCGGGATGAGCAGTTCTTC. Its translation: CASSFLARDEQFF.

The CDR3: CASSGTGDSPLHF. The CDR3 region has the DNA TGTGCCAGCAGTGGGACAGGGGATTCACCCCTCCACTTT. The genes are TRBV6-2 or TRBV6-3 and TRBJ1-6; TRBD1 aligns across 10 bases. With V trimmed by 5 bases and J by 8 bases, 0 bases remained unmatched. Germline assignment: CDR1 MNHEY and CDR2 SVGEGT. The CDR3 runs 13 residues.

The J gene is TRBJ1-6, the V gene TRBV12-5, with TRBD1 as a possible D gene (5 bases). CDR1 is LGHNT and CDR2 is FRNRAP in the germline V gene. V lost 5 bases, J lost 11 bases, and 25 bases lay in between. This CDR3 is 17 amino acids long. This CDR3 reads CASGILGQGVKFAPLHF. As DNA, the CDR3 is TGTGCTAGTGGTATTCTTGGGCAGGGTGTGAAATTTGCACCCCTCCACTTT. The full variable domain, rest sourced from reference TRBV12-5 and TRBJ1-6, is DARVTQTPRHKVTEMGQEVTMRCQPILGHNTVFWYRQTMMQGLELLAYFRNRAPLDDSGMPKDRFSAEMPDATLATLKIQPSEPRDSAVYFCASGILGQGVKFAPLHFGNGTRLTVT.

V usage is TRBV28 and J usage is TRBJ1-1; D perhaps matches TRBD1 (6 bases). Trimming took 5 bases from V and 0 from J, leaving 16 bases between them. CDR3 size: 16 residues. Germline CDR1 reads MDHEN; CDR2 reads SYDVKM. The CDR3 nucleotides are TGTGCCAGCAGTCACGATCGACAGGAGCTGAACACTGAAGCTTTCTTT. Its translation: CASSHDRQELNTEAFF. Full variable domain (missing parts from reference TRBV28 and TRBJ1-1): DVKVTQSSRYLVKRTGEKVFLECVQDMDHENMFWYRQDPGLGLRLIYFSYDVKMKEKGDIPEGYSVSREKKERFSLILESASTNQTSMYLCASSHDRQELNTEAFFGQGTRLTVV.

The chain links TRBV19 to TRBJ2-7; tentative D call: TRBD2 (6 bases). This CDR3 contains 16 residues. CDR1 and CDR2 (germline): LNHDA, SQIVND (reference sequence). The V end lost 6 bases, the J end lost 1 base, and 19 bases lay between the germline ends. The chain's CDR3 is CASSLSWAGRSYEQYF. In nucleotides, the CDR3 is TGTGCCAGTAGCCTGAGTTGGGCAGGGAGGTCCTACGAGCAGTACTTC.

The genes are TRBV5-1 and TRBJ2-1; 13 bases align to TRBD2. This CDR3 is built from 17 residues. V was clipped by 0 bases and J by 1 base; unmatched bases: 1. Germline V lookup: CDR1 SGHRS, CDR2 YFSETQ. CDR3 region: CASSLGGLAGSYNEQFF. The CDR3 region has the DNA TGCGCCAGCAGCTTGGGGGGACTAGCGGGATCCTACAATGAGCAGTTCTTC. Full variable domain (missing parts from reference TRBV5-1 and TRBJ2-1): KAGVTQTPRYLIKTRGQQVTLSCSPISGHRSVSWYQQTPGQGLQFLFEYFSETQRNKGNFPGRFSGRQFSNSRSEMNVSTLELGDSALYLCASSLGGLAGSYNEQFFGPGTRLTVL.

J is TRBJ2-5 and V is TRBV18; D ambiguous. The CDR3 has 12 residues. V lost 1 base, J lost 5 bases, and 5 bases lay in between. Germline CDR1 is KGHSH and CDR2 is LQKENI. This chain's CDR3 is CASSPQPETQYF. The CDR3 nucleotides read TGTGCCAGCTCACCACAGCCGGAGACCCAGTACTTC.

The V gene is TRBV5-6, the J gene TRBJ2-1; 10 nucleotides agree with TRBD2. V shed 2 bases, J shed 7 bases, and the junction held 6 bases outside the gene matches. This CDR3 spans 15 amino acids. The germline CDR1 and CDR2 sequences are SGHDT and YYEEEE. The CDR3 spells CASSLSGGALNEQFF. CDR3 DNA sequence: TGTGCCAGCAGCTTAAGCGGGGGGGCCTTGAATGAGCAGTTCTTC.

The chain recombines TRBV4-1 with TRBJ1-2, with D unresolved. Trimming cost V 0 bases and J 7 bases, with 15 bases left between them. This CDR3 is built from 15 residues. The germline gives CDR1 MGHRA, CDR2 YSYEKL. CDR3 amino acids: CASSQDMTGLRGYTF. In DNA, the CDR3 is TGCGCCAGCAGCCAAGATATGACGGGTTTGCGTGGCTACACCTTC.

The chain recombines TRBV29-1 with TRBJ1-2; TRBD1 agrees at 9 bases. Germline CDR1 SQVTM, CDR2 ANQGSEA. Unmatched junction bases numbered 12, after V lost 6 bases and J lost 10 bases. This CDR3 contains 13 residues. CDR3 sequence reads: CSVTPVGQGAYTF. CDR3 coding DNA: TGCAGCGTCACCCCCGTGGGACAGGGAGCCTACACCTTC.

This clone has only a few counts. The chain has TRBV28 and TRBJ1-5; 8 bases align to TRBD1. Germline values: CDR1 MDHEN, CDR2 SYDVKM. The junction had 10 bases not matched to a gene; V was cut back by 6 bases and J by 6 bases. The CDR3 sequence is 15 residues long. In nucleotides, the CDR3 is TGTGCCAGCAGGGGTCCTGGACAGGGCCGTCAGCCCCAGCATTTT. This sequence encodes CASRGPGQGRQPQHF.

The chain couples TRBV6-2 or TRBV6-3 to TRBJ1-4, with D possibly being TRBD1 (5 bases). V lost 2 bases to trimming and J lost 4 bases, with 11 bases between them. This CDR3 has 15 residues. In germline, CDR1 is MNHEY, CDR2 SVGEGT. CDR3 in amino acids: CASSYTQGYNEKLFF. The CDR3 bases are TGTGCCAGCAGTTACACGCAGGGATATAATGAAAAACTGTTTTTT.

The chain uses TRBV27 and TRBJ1-2; possibly TRBD1 for D (5 bases). The V and J ends lost 3 bases and 2 bases respectively, with 13 bases between them. This CDR3 has 15 amino acids. From germline, CDR1 is MNHEY and CDR2 SMNVEV (reference sequence). In DNA, the CDR3 is TGTGCCAGCAGTTTCTCTGACAGAGCGAACTATGGCTACACCTTC. Amino acid sequence: CASSFSDRANYGYTF.

This clone is a singleton in its sample. The rearrangement joins TRBV30 to TRBJ2-1; D is unclear. CDR1 is GTSNPN and CDR2 is SVGIG in the germline V gene (reference sequence). V was clipped by 4 bases and J by 8 bases, with 15 bases between them. The CDR3 is made up of 13 amino acids. The CDR3 DNA reads as TGTGCCTGGAACCGAGGAGTAGAGGATGAGCAGTTCTTC. Its translation is CAWNRGVEDEQFF. The full variable domain, in which reference TRBV30 and TRBJ2-1 provide the parts outside the CDR3, is SQTIHQWPATLVQPVGSPLSLECTVEGTSNPNLYWYRQAAGRGLQLLFYSVGIGQISSEVPQNLSASRPQDRQFILSSKKLLLSDSGFYLCAWNRGVEDEQFFGPGTRLTVL.